Listed here are 14 T cell receptor beta chains from one sample, sequenced in a study of cytomegalovirus exposure and HLA in healthy donors (dated by TCRdb to the late 2010s). Receptor libraries were prepared by the immunoSEQ multiplex PCR assay. For the multiplex PCR, a mixture combining 60 forward primers for TCR Vbeta segments and 13 reverse primers for TCR Jbeta segments was used. The source is immuneACCESS, and TCRdb retained only in-frame sequences with V and J called. Part of the clones is not carried over; for the studies checked, unresolved V genes explain less than half of this, and the remainder is unexplained. A total of roughly 72,000 clones appear in this sample, about 67% of them only once. Clones ranked in the top ten supply over 9.5% of the sample. The sequenced sample was PBMCs. These receptor sequences come from a human donor in good health.

V is TRBV30 and J is TRBJ1-4; the match to TRBD1 covers 7 bases. The CDR3 loop spans 14 amino acids. V shed 5 bases and J 4 bases; nucleotides not matched to a gene: 7. The germline V gene has CDR1 GTSNPN and CDR2 SVGIG (reference sequence). DNA for the CDR3: TGTGCCTGGGGTTTGGCAGGGGGTAATGAAAAACTGTTTTTT. The encoded protein is CAWGLAGGNEKLFF. The whole variable domain, filled in from reference TRBV30 and TRBJ1-4, reads SQTIHQWPATLVQPVGSPLSLECTVEGTSNPNLYWYRQAAGRGLQLLFYSVGIGQISSEVPQNLSASRPQDRQFILSSKKLLLSDSGFYLCAWGLAGGNEKLFFGSGTQLSVL.

The rearrangement joins TRBV4-1 to TRBJ1-2; D remains unclear. The CDR3 has 15 amino acids. Germline assignment: CDR1 MGHRA and CDR2 YSYEKL. V was cut by 0 bases and J by 5 bases, with 13 bases left in between. CDR3 in DNA: TGCGCCAGCAGCCAAGATCAGGACTCTTGGTATGGCTACACCTTC. This sequence encodes CASSQDQDSWYGYTF.

The J gene is TRBJ2-3, the V gene TRBV30, with 11 positions matching TRBD2. J was trimmed by 5 bases and V by 0 bases; bases with no gene match: 4. CDR3 length equals 15 residues. Looked up from germline, CDR1 is GTSNPN and CDR2 is SVGIG (reference sequence). The CDR3 region is CAWSVLAGGRDTQYF. The CDR3 DNA follows: TGTGCCTGGAGTGTCCTAGCGGGAGGTAGAGATACGCAGTATTTT.

This clone has only one observation. The rearrangement links TRBV7-2 to TRBJ2-5, with D tentatively TRBD2 (7 bases). V lost 1 base to trimming and J lost 4 bases, with 13 bases between them. CDR1 is SGHTA, CDR2 FQGNSA, per germline. There are 15 residues in the CDR3. CDR3 region: CASSLGPGGGETQYF. In DNA, the CDR3 is TGTGCCAGCAGCTTAGGGCCGGGGGGCGGAGAGACCCAGTACTTC. Full variable domain (rest looked up from reference TRBV7-2 and TRBJ2-5): GAGVSQSPSNKVTEKGKDVELRCDPISGHTALYWYRQSLGQGLEFLIYFQGNSAPDKSGLPSDRFSAERTGGSVSTLTIQRTQQEDSAVYLCASSLGPGGGETQYFGPGTRLLVL.

Comments on this clone: The germline gene is not matched at one end of the junction; a read error may be the cause. The chain has TRBV4-1 and TRBJ1-2, with D possibly being TRBD1 (6 bases). The germline CDR1 and CDR2 sequences are MGHRA and YSYEKL. The CDR3 totals 14 residues. The CDR3 sequence: CVSRSIGQPYGYTF. Here the CDR3 DNA reads TGCGTCAGCAGGAGTATCGGACAGCCCTATGGCTACACCTTC.

This clone was recorded only once. This chain uses TRBV7-9 with TRBJ1-5; tentative D call: TRBD1 (6 bases). V gave up 4 bases and J gave up 7 bases, with 8 bases separating them. CDR3 length: 12 amino acids. Looked up from germline, CDR1 is SEHNR and CDR2 is FQNEAQ (reference sequence). CDR3 loop: CASSWDKQPQHF. The CDR3 DNA reads as TGTGCCAGCAGCTGGGACAAGCAGCCCCAGCATTTT.

The chain couples TRBV28 to TRBJ2-3; the match to TRBD1 covers 9 bases. Germline CDR1 is MDHEN and CDR2 is SYDVKM. The J segment lost 6 bases and the V segment lost 1 base, leaving 14 bases of the junction unmatched. The CDR3 extends over 18 amino acids. The CDR3 nucleotides are TGTGCCAGCAGTTTATTCGCTGGTGAGGGGACAGGGTCTGATACGCAGTATTTT. This translates into CASSLFAGEGTGSDTQYF.

The V and J genes are TRBV7-2 and TRBJ2-7, with D hard to call. V shed 4 bases and J shed 1 base, with 11 bases lying between them. There are 14 residues in the CDR3. Germline CDR1 SGHTA, CDR2 FQGNSA. The CDR3 here is CASSYMSASYEQYF. CDR3 bases: TGTGCCAGCAGCTATATGAGTGCATCCTACGAGCAGTACTTC.

This chain joins TRBV5-1 and TRBJ1-1; D is undetermined. CDR1 and CDR2 (germline): SGHRS, YFSETQ. The V and J ends lost 2 bases and 3 bases respectively, with 8 bases between them. The CDR3 has 13 residues. The CDR3 loop reads CASSLKEYTEAFF. In DNA, the CDR3 is TGCGCCAGCAGCTTAAAGGAGTACACTGAAGCTTTCTTT.

V usage is TRBV30 and J usage is TRBJ1-5, with D perhaps TRBD1 (5 bases). V dropped 0 bases and J dropped 8 bases, with 17 bases sitting between them. The germline V gene encodes CDR1 GTSNPN and CDR2 SVGIG (reference sequence). The CDR3 length is 15 residues. CDR3 nucleotides: TGTGCCTGGAGTGTCGGGGGTCCTATAATCAAGCCCCAGCATTTT. Its protein product is CAWSVGGPIIKPQHF.

The V call is TRBV7-9, the J call TRBJ2-3; D call uncertain. Trimming cost V 5 bases and J 0 bases, with 3 bases left between them. The CDR3 has 12 amino acids. Germline CDR1 and CDR2: SEHNR and FQNEAQ (reference sequence). CDR3 sequence: CASSPSTDTQYF. CDR3 DNA sequence: TGTGCCAGCAGCCCTAGCACAGATACGCAGTATTTT. Together with reference TRBV7-9 and TRBJ2-3, the CDR3 gives the full variable domain: DTGVSQNPRHKITKRGQNVTFRCDPISEHNRLYWYRQTLGQGPEFLTYFQNEAQLEKSRLLSDRFSAERPKGSFSTLEIQRTEQGDSAMYLCASSPSTDTQYFGPGTRLTVL.

The chain has TRBV4-1 and TRBJ2-1; a weak D match, TRBD1 (6 bases). Germline assignment: CDR1 MGHRA and CDR2 YSYEKL. V gave up 0 bases and J gave up 2 bases, with 8 bases separating them. The CDR3 is 15 residues long. CDR3 region: CASSQDGDTYNEQFF. The CDR3 DNA reads as TGCGCCAGCAGCCAAGATGGGGACACCTACAATGAGCAGTTCTTC.

This clone was recorded a few times. The CDR3 DNA reads as TGTGCCAGCAGACCGGGACAGGGGGCGCGGTGGGGCACTGAAGCTTTCTTT. This codes for CASRPGQGARWGTEAFF. The V and J genes are TRBV28 and TRBJ1-1, with 12 nucleotides matching TRBD1. CDR3 length: 17 residues. The germline gives CDR1 MDHEN, CDR2 SYDVKM. J lost 4 bases, V lost 6 bases, and 12 bases had no gene match.

This clone was observed a handful of times. This sample also contains other DNA sequences that code for the same CDR3. The chain has TRBV27 and TRBJ2-7; no definite D call. The CDR3 runs 13 residues. V gave up 6 bases and J gave up 1 base, with 10 bases separating them. From germline, CDR1 is MNHEY and CDR2 SMNVEV (reference sequence). CDR3 residues: CASRNGNSYEQYF. As DNA, the CDR3 is TGTGCCAGCAGAAATGGCAATTCCTACGAGCAGTACTTC.